One and the same sample provided the 9 T cell receptor beta chains below, sequenced in a study of T cells after yellow fever vaccination. TCRdb reprocessed the 5' RACE reads with MiXCR, giving one entry per CDR3 protein. Among some 220,000 distinct CDR3 sequences, 3.2% were seen once, and the ten largest hold around 3%. Sequenced material: CD4+ T cells sorted from PBMCs, taken 10 days after the yellow fever booster vaccination. These receptor sequences come from a man aged 18 to 29 who received the YFV17D yellow fever vaccine.

This clonotype was recorded many times. The chain carries TRBV29-1 and TRBJ2-7; a weak D match, TRBD2 (5 bases). In germline, CDR1 is SQVTM, CDR2 ANQGSEA. V was clipped by 7 bases and J by 2 bases, with 15 bases between them. The CDR3 spans 13 residues. The CDR3 nucleotides are TGCAGCGCTAGCAAGTCTCCGCCCTACGAGCAGTACTTC. It encodes CSASKSPPYEQYF.

This clonotype was seen repeatedly, ten times or more. The CDR3 region is CASSSRASGDQETQYF. The CDR3 nucleotides are TGTGCCAGCAGTTCCAGGGCTAGCGGGGACCAAGAGACCCAGTACTTC. This sequence joins TRBV27 and TRBJ2-5; 9 nucleotides match TRBD2. The CDR3 is 16 amino acids. Trimming removed 4 bases from V and 0 bases from J; junction bases left unmatched: 6. Germline V gives CDR1 MNHEY, CDR2 SMNVEV (reference sequence).

A few counts support this clonotype. The chain employs TRBV12-3 or TRBV12-4 and TRBJ2-7; the D gene is possibly TRBD1 (5 bases). V lost 2 bases and J lost 5, with 19 bases in between. The CDR3 contains 16 residues. Written as DNA, the CDR3 is TGTGCCAGCAGTTTAACCCTACCGTTACAGGACCACGAGCAGTACTTC. It yields the protein CASSLTLPLQDHEQYF.

This clonotype was found many times. No DNA is shown, since the ends of the CDR3 on it are uncertain; the CDR3 is the one TCRdb lists. The chain combines TRBV27 with TRBJ2-7; the D call of TRBD1 is as the table states it, not checked on the DNA. Germline CDR1 reads MNHEY; CDR2 reads SMNVEV (reference sequence). From its first to its last residue, the CDR3 has 15 amino acids. The CDR3 is CASSSSGQISYEQYF.

This chain links TRBV11-2 with TRBJ2-3, with a weak D call TRBD1 (6 bases). Looked up from germline, CDR1 is SGHAT and CDR2 is FQNNGV. V was clipped by 5 bases and J by 3 bases, with 9 bases between them. CDR3 length: 13 amino acids. The CDR3 coding sequence is TGTGCCAGCAGCCACAGGGAAACAGATACGCAGTATTTT. Translation gives CASSHRETDTQYF. Complete variable domain (other parts from reference TRBV11-2 and TRBJ2-3): EAGVAQSPRYKIIEKRQSVAFWCNPISGHATLYWYQQILGQGPKLLIQFQNNGVVDDSQLPKDRFSAERLKGVDSTLKIQPAKLEDSAVYLCASSHRETDTQYFGPGTRLTVL.

V is TRBV12-3 or TRBV12-4 and J is TRBJ2-1; 9 bases match TRBD2. Trimming removed 3 bases from V and 10 bases from J; junction bases left unmatched: 16. The CDR3 is 17 residues long. CDR3 nucleotides: TGTGCCAGCAGTTTCTTTAGAGGCGGGGGGGCTTATGGGGAGCAGTTCTTC. This sequence encodes CASSFFRGGGAYGEQFF.

At least ten counts were recorded for this clonotype. V and J are TRBV5-1 and TRBJ2-3, with 12 nucleotides matching TRBD2. This CDR3 contains 14 residues. Germline V gene sequence: CDR1 SGHRS, CDR2 YFSETQ. Germline trimming cut 8 bases from V and 2 bases from J; bases unmatched to any gene: 3. The CDR3 spells CASGLAGITDTQYF. CDR3 DNA sequence: TGCGCCAGTGGACTAGCGGGGATCACAGATACGCAGTATTTT. Full variable domain (rest looked up from reference TRBV5-1 and TRBJ2-3): KAGVTQTPRYLIKTRGQQVTLSCSPISGHRSVSWYQQTPGQGLQFLFEYFSETQRNKGNFPGRFSGRQFSNSRSEMNVSTLELGDSALYLCASGLAGITDTQYFGPGTRLTVL.

The table lists this clonotype with many counts. CDR3 DNA: TGTGCCAGCACCCCACGACAGGCAGGTTCACCCCTCCACTTT. Encoded protein: CASTPRQAGSPLHF. This sequence joins TRBV27 and TRBJ1-6; TRBD1 might be the D (6 bases). Looked up from germline, CDR1 is MNHEY and CDR2 is SMNVEV (reference sequence). V shed 7 bases and J shed 9 bases, with 16 bases lying between them. The CDR3 is made up of 14 amino acids.

This clonotype has a count of ten or more. CDR3 bases: TGTGCCAGCAGACGGACCACGGGTTTTGTGAACACTGAAGCTTTCTTT. Translating it yields CASRRTTGFVNTEAFF. The chain has TRBV6-5 and TRBJ1-1; no firm D call. Germline CDR1 is MNHEY and CDR2 is SVGAGI. Trimming pared 6 bases from V and 0 bases from J, leaving 17 bases between. This CDR3 comprises 16 residues.